The table lists the clone carrying this T cell receptor (beta chain) with many counts. Its antigen is not known. Clones were sequenced by immunoSEQ multiplex PCR, and TCRdb holds only the in-frame ones, with some missing. Sampling found around 24,000 clones, none seen once. The data were obtained in a study of T cells after posttransplantation cyclophosphamide. General observations from the study: Recipient CMV seropositivity and CMV reactivation strongly tracked TRB clonality. TRB overlap between skin or GI tissue T cells and blood was limited.

Trimming left V 2 bases short and J 9 bases short, with 20 bases between. Germline assignment: CDR1 SGHRS and CDR2 YFSETQ. This CDR3 comprises 15 residues. Treatment was busulfan-fludarabine conditioning, a marrow graft, and cyclophosphamide on days +3 and +4. The chain combines TRBV5-1 with TRBJ1-1; D gene uncertain. The input for sequencing was PBMCs, taken after allogeneic stem cell transplant with posttransplant cyclophosphamide. The clonotype originates from a male patient aged 18-30 years who received an allogeneic stem cell transplant from a related donor, was CMV-positive, and had no GVHD. Among the T cells, some may be from the graft donor. For the CDR3, the DNA is TGCGCCAGCAGCTTTCTCCCCCTCGGAGGAACCAAAGCTTTCTTT. This encodes CASSFLPLGGTKAFF.